The sequence of this T cell receptor (beta chain) was determined in a study of cytomegalovirus exposure and HLA in healthy donors. Overall study findings and caveats: Most CMV-associated TCR beta chains were later found to appear HLA-restricted.

Primers for the PCR totalled 60 Vbeta and 13 Jbeta. Data came from immunoSEQ multiplex PCR; TCRdb stores just in-frame clones and leaves some out. The top ten clones hold about 5.7% of a sample with around 200,000 clones, around 85% of them seen once. This clone was detected once. Its antigen remains unknown. Germline assignment: CDR1 SGHDT and CDR2 YYEEEE. V shed 3 bases and J 0 bases; nucleotides not matched to a gene: 2. CDR3 length: 15 amino acids. The V and J genes are TRBV5-6 and TRBJ1-3, with 8 bases identical to TRBD1. The receptor was isolated from a man in his forties in good health and CMV-seropositive. The sample was PBMCs. The CDR3 DNA sequence: TGTGCCAGCAGCTCCGACAGGGGCTCTGGAAACACCATATATTTT. Translating gives CASSSDRGSGNTIYF.